This entry describes one T cell receptor beta chain. This specimen comes from a study of blood T cells in healthy people across ages. About the research overall: Capture by template switching was about one barcoded beta molecule per two T cells.

Each sample gave at least 6.5 million isolated PBMCs. This CDR3 is 13 amino acids long. Germline-derived CDR1 and CDR2 are SGHNT and YYREEE (reference sequence). Trimming took 4 bases from V and 3 from J; bases not matched to a gene: 3. PCR was performed a second time for about 7 to 11 cycles using a sample-barcoded 5' primer and a J-beta primer mix. Researchers report that each sample yielded at least 3 million CDR3-containing paired-end reads. TCRdb independently ran MiXCR on the 5' RACE reads; one entry per CDR3 protein. The sample consists of just over 800,000 distinct CDR3 sequences, approximately 59% of them appearing once.

Sequencing used blood. The clonotype comes from a man younger than 45 in good health. The chain carries TRBV5-4 and TRBJ2-5, with 7 bases lining up with TRBD1. CDR3 nucleotides: TGTGCCAGCAGCACCGGGACAGAAGAGACCCAGTACTTC. Its translation is CASSTGTEETQYF. Full variable domain (rest looked up from reference TRBV5-4 and TRBJ2-5): ETGVTQSPTHLIKTRGQQVTLRCSSQSGHNTVSWYQQALGQGPQFIFQYYREEENGRGNFPPRFSGLQFPNYSSELNVNALELDDSALYLCASSTGTEETQYFGPGTRLLVL.